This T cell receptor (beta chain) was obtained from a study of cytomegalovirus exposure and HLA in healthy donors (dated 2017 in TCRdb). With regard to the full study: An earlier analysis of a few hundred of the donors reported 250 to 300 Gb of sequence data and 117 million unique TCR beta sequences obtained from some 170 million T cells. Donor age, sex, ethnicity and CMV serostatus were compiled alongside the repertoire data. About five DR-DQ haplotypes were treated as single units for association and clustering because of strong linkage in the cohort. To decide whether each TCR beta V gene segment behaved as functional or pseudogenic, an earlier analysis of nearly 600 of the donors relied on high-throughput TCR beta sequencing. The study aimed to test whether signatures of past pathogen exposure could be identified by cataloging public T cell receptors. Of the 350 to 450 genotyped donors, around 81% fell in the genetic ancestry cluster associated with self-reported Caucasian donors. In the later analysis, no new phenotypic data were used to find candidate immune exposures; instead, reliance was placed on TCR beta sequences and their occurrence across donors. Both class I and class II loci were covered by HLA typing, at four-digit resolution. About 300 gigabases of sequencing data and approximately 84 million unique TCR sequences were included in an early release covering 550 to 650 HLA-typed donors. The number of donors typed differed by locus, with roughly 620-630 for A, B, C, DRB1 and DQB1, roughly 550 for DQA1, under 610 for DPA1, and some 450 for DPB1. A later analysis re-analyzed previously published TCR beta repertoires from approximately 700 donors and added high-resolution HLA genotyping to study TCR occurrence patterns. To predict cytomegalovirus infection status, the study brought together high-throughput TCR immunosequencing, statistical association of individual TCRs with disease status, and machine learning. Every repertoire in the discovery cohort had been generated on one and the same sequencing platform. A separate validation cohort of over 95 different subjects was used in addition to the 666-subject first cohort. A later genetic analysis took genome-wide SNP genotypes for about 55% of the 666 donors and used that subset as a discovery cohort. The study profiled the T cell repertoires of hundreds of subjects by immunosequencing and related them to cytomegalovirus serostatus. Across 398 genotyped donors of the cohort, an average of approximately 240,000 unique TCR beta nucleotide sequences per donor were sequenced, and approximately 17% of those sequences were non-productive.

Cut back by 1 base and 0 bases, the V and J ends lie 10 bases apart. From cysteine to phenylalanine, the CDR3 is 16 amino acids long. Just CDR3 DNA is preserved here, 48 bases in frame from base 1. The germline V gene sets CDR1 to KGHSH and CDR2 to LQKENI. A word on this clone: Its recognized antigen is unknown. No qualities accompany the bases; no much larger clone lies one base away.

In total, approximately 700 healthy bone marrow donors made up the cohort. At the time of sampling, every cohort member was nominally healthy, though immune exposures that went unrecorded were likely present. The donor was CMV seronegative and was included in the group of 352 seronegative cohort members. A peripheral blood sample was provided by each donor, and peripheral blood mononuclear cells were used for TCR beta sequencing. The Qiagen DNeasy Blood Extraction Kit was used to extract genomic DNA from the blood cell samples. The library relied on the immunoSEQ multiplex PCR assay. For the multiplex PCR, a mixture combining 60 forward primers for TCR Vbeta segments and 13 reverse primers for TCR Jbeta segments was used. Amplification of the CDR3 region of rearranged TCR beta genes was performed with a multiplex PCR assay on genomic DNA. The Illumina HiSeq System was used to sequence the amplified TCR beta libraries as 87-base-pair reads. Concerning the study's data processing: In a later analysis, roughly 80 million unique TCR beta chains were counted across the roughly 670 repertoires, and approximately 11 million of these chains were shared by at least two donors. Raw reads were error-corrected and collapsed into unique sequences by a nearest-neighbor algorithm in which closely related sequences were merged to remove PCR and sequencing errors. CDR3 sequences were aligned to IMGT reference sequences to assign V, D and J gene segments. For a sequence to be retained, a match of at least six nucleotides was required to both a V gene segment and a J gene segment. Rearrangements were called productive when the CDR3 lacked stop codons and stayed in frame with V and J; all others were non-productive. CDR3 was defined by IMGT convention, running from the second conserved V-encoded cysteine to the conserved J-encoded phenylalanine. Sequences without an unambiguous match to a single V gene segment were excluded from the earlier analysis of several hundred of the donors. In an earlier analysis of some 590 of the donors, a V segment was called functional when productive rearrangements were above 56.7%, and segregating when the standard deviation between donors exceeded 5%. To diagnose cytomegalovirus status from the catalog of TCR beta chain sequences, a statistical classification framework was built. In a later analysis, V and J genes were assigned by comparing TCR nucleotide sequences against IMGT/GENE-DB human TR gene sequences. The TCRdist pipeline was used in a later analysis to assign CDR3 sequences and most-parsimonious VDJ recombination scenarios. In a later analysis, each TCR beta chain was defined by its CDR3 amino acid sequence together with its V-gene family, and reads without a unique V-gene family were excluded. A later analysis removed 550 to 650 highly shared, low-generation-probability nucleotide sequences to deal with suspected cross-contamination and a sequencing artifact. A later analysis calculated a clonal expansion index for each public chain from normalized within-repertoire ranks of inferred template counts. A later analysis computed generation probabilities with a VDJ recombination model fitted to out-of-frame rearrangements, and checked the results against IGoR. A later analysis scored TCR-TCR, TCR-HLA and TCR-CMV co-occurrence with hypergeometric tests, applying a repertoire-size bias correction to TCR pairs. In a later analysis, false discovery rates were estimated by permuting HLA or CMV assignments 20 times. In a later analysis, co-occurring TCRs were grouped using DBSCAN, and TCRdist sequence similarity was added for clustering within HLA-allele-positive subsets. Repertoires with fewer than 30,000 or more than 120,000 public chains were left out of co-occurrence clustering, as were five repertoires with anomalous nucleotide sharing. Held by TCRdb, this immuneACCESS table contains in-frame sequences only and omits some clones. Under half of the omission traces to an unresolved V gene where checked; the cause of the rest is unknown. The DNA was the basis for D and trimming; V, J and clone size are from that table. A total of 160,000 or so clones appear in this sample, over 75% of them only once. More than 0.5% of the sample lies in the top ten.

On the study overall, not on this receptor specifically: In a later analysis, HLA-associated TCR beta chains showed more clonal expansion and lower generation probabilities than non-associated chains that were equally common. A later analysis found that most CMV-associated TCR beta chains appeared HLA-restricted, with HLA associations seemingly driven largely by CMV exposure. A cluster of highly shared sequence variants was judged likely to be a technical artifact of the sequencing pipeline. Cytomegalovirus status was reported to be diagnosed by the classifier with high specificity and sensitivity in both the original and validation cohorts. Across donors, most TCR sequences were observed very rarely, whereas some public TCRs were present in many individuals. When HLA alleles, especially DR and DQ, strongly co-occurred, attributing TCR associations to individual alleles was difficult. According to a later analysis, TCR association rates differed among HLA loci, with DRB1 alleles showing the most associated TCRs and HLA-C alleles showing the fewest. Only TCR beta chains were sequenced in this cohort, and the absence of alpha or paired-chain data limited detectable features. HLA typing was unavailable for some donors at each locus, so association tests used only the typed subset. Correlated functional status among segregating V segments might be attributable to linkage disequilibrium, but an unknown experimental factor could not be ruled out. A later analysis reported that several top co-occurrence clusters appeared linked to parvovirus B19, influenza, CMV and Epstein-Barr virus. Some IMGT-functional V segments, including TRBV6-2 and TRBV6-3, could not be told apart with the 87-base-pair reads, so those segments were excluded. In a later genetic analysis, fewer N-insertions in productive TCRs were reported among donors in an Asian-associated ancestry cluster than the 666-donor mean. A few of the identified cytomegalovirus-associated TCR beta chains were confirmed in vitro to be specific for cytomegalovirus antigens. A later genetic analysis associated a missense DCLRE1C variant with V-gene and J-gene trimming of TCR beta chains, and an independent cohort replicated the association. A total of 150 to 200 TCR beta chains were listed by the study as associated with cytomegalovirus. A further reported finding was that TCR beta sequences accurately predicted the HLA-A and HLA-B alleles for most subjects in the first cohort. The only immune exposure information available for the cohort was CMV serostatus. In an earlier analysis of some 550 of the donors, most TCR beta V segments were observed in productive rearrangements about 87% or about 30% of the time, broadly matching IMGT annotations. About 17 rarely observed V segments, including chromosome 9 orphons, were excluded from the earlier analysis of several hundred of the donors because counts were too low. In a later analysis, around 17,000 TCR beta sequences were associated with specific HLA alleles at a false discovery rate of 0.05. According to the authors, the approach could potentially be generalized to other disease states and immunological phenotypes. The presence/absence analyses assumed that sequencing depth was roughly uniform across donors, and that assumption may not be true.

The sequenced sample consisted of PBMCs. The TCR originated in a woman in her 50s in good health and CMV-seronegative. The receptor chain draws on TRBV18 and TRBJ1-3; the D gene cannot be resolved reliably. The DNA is TGTGCCAGCTCACCACTGGCGGAGAACTCTGGAAACACCATATATTTT. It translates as CASSPLAENSGNTIYF.